The 14 T cell receptor delta chains reported below all come from one sample, sequenced in a study of γδ T cells in repeated Plasmodium falciparum infection. TCRdb reanalysed the multiplex PCR reads via CATT. The table records about 57,000 delta-chain clones, around 1.7% of them present only once. Vgamma9/Vdelta2+ and Vdelta2-negative gammadelta T cells were flow-sorted from PBMC for bulk sequencing. The sample was gamma-delta T cells from blood. These receptor sequences come from a pool of human donors (malaria-infected and uninfected, not separated).

This clone was picked up a small number of times. The protein given by TCRdb reflects a much larger clone and differs at residue 16 from this DNA's translation, likely from a read error; the protein shown is the DNA's translation. The chain uses TRDV1 and TRDJ1; 8 positions agree with TRDD3. TCRdb carries no J gene annotation; the J gene was assigned here by matching the DNA with germline. The CDR3 length is 23 residues. Per the germline V gene, CDR1 is TSWWSYY and CDR2 is QGS. Trimming removed 0 bases from V and 0 bases from J; junction bases left unmatched: 24. CDR3 residues: CALGELGLRPNVLGAVYTDKLIF. Written as DNA, the CDR3 is TGTGCTCTTGGGGAACTGGGACTACGCCCTAACGTACTGGGGGCTGTGTACACCGATAAACTCATCTTT.

Ten or more counts support this clone. TCRdb shows a much larger clone's protein in place of this DNA's translation, and the two differ at residue 15, likely through a read error; the protein shown is translated from the DNA. The chain couples TRDV1 to TRDJ1; 7 nucleotides match TRDD3. Germline V gene lookup returns CDR1 TSWWSYY and CDR2 QGS. The V segment lost 2 bases and the J segment 3 bases; nucleotides outside the gene matches: 21. This CDR3 comprises 20 residues. The DNA for the CDR3 is TGTGCTCTTGGGGAAAACCGGCTCTACCACTGGGGACTCCACGCCGATAAACTCATCTTT. This codes for CALGENRLYHWGLHADKLIF.

This clone was observed a handful of times. TCRdb lists the protein of a much larger clone for this DNA, which differs at residue 9, so this is likely a read error; the protein given here is translated from the DNA itself. The CDR3 loop is CALGERSLTTGTNTDKLIF. The CDR3, as DNA: TGTGCTCTTGGGGAACGGTCCCTGACGACGGGGACCAACACAGATAAACTCATCTTT. The V and J genes are TRDV1 and TRDJ1; a possible D gene is TRDD3 (5 bases). CDR1 and CDR2 from the germline V gene are TSWWSYY and QGS. The CDR3 is made up of 19 amino acids.

This clone was counted many times. For this DNA, TCRdb reports the protein of a much larger clone, which diverges at residue 8, most likely from a read error; the protein presented here is translated directly from the DNA. The V call is TRDV1, the J call TRDJ1, with 13 nucleotides matching TRDD3. The V gene end was trimmed by 9 bases and the J gene end by 1 base; junction bases not matched to a gene: 17. CDR3 size: 19 residues. Germline CDR1 is TSWWSYY and CDR2 is QGS. The CDR3 DNA sequence: TGTGCTCTCAATCACAAGGCAGACTGGGGGATACGGCCCACCGATAAACTCATCTTT. Translated: CALNHKADWGIRPTDKLIF.

Turning to this clone: TCRdb assigns this DNA the protein of a much larger clone, which departs from its translation at residue 3; this likely reflects a read error, and the protein shown comes from translating the DNA. V and J are TRDV2 and TRDJ1, with 13 nucleotides matching TRDD3. Since TCRdb gives no J gene, matching the DNA to germline was used here to assign it. This CDR3 contains 21 residues. Germline V lookup: CDR1 GEAIGNYY, CDR2 EKD. The chain's CDR3 is CAGDIKNWGIRPSVYTDKLIF. DNA of the CDR3: TGTGCCGGTGACATCAAGAACTGGGGGATACGCCCCTCCGTTTACACCGATAAACTCATCTTT.

This clone was seen a few times. TCRdb attributes to this sequence the protein of a much larger clone, which differs from the DNA translation at residue 16; a read error is likely, and the protein displayed is translated from the DNA. The J gene is TRDJ1, the V gene TRDV1, with 9 bases that match TRDD3. Assignment of the J gene here rests on matching the DNA to germline, because TCRdb gives none. This CDR3 is 22 amino acids long. V lost 5 bases, J lost 3 bases, and 28 bases stayed unmatched. The germline V gene encodes CDR1 TSWWSYY and CDR2 QGS. The CDR3 bases are TGTGCTCTTGGGCCTGGTCCACTCCTTCCTCCGTACTGGGGGACCCGGTCCGATAAACTCATCTTT. Translation gives CALGPGPLLPPYWGTRSDKLIF.

A remark on this clone: TCRdb assigns this DNA the protein of a much larger clone, which departs from its translation at residue 11; this likely reflects a read error, and the protein shown comes from translating the DNA. The rearrangement joins TRDV1 to TRDJ1; 9 positions match TRDD3. This CDR3 is built from 27 residues. The germline V gene has CDR1 TSWWSYY and CDR2 QGS. The V and J ends lost 2 bases and 0 bases, in that order; junction bases with no gene match: 37. The CDR3 loop reads CALGEYIIIPPFCTGGPKGLYTDKLIF. The DNA for the CDR3 is TGTGCTCTTGGGGAATATATAATTATTCCTCCCTTCTGTACTGGGGGACCTAAGGGACTGTACACCGATAAACTCATCTTT.

Only a few counts were recorded for this clone. A single base is all that separates this from a far larger clone, so a read error is likely. This CDR3 is also generated by other DNA sequences in the sample. CDR3 DNA sequence: TGTGCTCTTGGGGAACTGGGCTCTTGGGGGATACGAGACGGCGATAAACTCATCTTT. It translates to CALGELGSWGIRDGDKLIF. This sequence joins TRDV1 and TRDJ1; 11 bases align to TRDD3. TCRdb supplies no J gene; here it was assigned by aligning the nucleotide sequence to germline. V shed 0 bases and J 4 bases; nucleotides not matched to a gene: 13. This CDR3 contains 19 residues. CDR1 and CDR2 (germline): TSWWSYY, QGS.

By proportion, this clone is medium-sized (0.01 to 0.1%). Other DNA sequences in the same sample also yield this CDR3. The chain recombines TRDV3 with TRDJ1, with 11 bases matching TRDD3. This CDR3 is built from 20 residues. With 4 bases clipped from V and 0 bases from J, the junction kept 22 bases outside the gene matches. The V gene's germline CDR1 is TVYSNPD and CDR2 GDNSRS (reference sequence). CDR3 bases: TGTGCCTCTTTTTCCTACGTTCGGGCTGGGGGATACCTATACACCGATAAACTCATCTTT. Translated, it gives CASFSYVRAGGYLYTDKLIF.

In this sample, this clone turned up many times. A read error likely explains why the TCRdb protein, taken from a much larger clone, differs from this DNA's translation at residue 13; the protein shown is translated from the DNA. The chain joins TRDV2 to TRDJ1; D perhaps matches TRDD3 (5 bases). CDR3 length: 15 residues. CDR1 is GEAIGNYY and CDR2 is EKD in the germline V gene. CDR3 in amino acids: CACDPLGGYTDKPIF. The CDR3 bases are TGTGCCTGTGACCCCCTCGGGGGGTACACCGATAAACCCATCTTT.

This clone was detected a few times. TCRdb lists the protein of a much larger clone for this DNA, which differs at residue 7, so this is likely a read error; the protein given here is translated from the DNA itself. The V and J genes are TRDV1 and TRDJ1, with 9 bases matching TRDD3. The J gene is not listed in TCRdb, so it was assigned here from a DNA match to germline. This CDR3 spans 19 amino acids. The germline V gene has CDR1 TSWWSYY and CDR2 QGS. V gave up 1 base and J gave up 0 bases; unmatched junction bases: 12. CDR3 amino acids: CALGEPVTLGDPNTDKLIF. The CDR3 DNA is TGTGCTCTTGGGGAACCCGTCACCCTGGGGGATCCGAACACCGATAAACTCATCTTT.

This clone has a handful of counts. A read error likely explains why the TCRdb protein, taken from a much larger clone, differs from this DNA's translation at residue 17; the protein shown is translated from the DNA. The rearrangement links TRAV38-2/DV8 to TRDJ1, with D possibly being TRDD2 (8 bases). Since TCRdb gives no J gene, matching the DNA to germline was used here to assign it. CDR3 size: 21 residues. Looked up from germline, CDR1 is TSESDYY and CDR2 is QEAYKQQN. CDR3 nucleotides: TGTGCTTATAGGAGGGTCTTCCTACGGGGTGGGGGACCCTACTACACCGGTAAACTCATCTTT. This encodes CAYRRVFLRGGGPYYTGKLIF.

As for this clone: Translating this DNA gives a protein that differs at residue 12 from the TCRdb one, which belongs to a much larger clone; a read error is likely, and the protein shown is this translation. The V and J genes are TRDV1 and TRDJ1, with 9 bases identical to TRDD3. The J gene was not available in TCRdb and was assigned here by matching the DNA to germline segments. CDR3 length: 22 amino acids. The germline V gene has CDR1 TSWWSYY and CDR2 QGS. V lost 5 bases to trimming and J lost 3 bases; unmatched junction nucleotides: 28. The CDR3 protein is CALGPGPLLPPHWGTQSDKLIF. The CDR3 DNA follows: TGTGCTCTTGGGCCTGGTCCACTCCTTCCTCCGCACTGGGGGACCCAGTCCGATAAACTCATCTTT.

This clone was seen repeatedly, ten times or more. A far larger clone differs by one base, so this is likely a read error. Other DNA variants within this sample encode the same CDR3. This chain links TRDV1 with TRDJ1; a weak D match, TRDD3 (5 bases). Germline CDR1 TSWWSYY, CDR2 QGS. This CDR3 is 17 amino acids long. Here the CDR3 reads CALGEGTRSPSSDKLIF. The CDR3 DNA reads TGCGCTCTTGGGGAAGGAACAAGGAGCCCGTCCTCCGATAAACTCATCTTT.